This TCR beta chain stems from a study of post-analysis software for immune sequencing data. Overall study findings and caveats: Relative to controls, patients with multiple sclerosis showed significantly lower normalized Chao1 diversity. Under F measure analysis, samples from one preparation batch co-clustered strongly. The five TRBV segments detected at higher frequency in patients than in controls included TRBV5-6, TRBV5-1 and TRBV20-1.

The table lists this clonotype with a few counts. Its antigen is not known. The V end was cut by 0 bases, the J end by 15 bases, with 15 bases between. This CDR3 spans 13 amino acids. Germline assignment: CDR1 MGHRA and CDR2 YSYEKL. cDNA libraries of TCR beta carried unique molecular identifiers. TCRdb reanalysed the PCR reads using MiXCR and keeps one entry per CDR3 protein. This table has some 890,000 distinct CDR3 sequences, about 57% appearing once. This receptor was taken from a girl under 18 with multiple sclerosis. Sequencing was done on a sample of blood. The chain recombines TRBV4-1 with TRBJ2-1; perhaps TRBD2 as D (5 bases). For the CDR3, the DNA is TGCGCCAGCAGCCAAGAGGAGGCGAGCGGACCGTTCTTC. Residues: CASSQEEASGPFF.